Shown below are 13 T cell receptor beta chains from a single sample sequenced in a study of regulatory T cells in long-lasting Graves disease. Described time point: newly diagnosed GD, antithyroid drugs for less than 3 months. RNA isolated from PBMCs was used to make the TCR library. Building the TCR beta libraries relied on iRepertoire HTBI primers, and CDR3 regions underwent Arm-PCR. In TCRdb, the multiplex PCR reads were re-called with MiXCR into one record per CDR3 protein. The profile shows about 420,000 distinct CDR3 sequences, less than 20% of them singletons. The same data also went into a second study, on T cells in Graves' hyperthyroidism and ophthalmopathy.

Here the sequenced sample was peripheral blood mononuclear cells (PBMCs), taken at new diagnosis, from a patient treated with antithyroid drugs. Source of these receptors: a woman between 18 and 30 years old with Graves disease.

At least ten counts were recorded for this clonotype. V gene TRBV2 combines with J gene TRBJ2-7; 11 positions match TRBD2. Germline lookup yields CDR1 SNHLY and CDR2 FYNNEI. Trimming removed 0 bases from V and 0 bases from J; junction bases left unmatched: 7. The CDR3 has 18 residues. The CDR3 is CASSEAALLAGVSYEQYF. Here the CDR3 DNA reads TGTGCCAGCAGTGAAGCGGCCCTACTAGCGGGGGTCTCCTACGAGCAGTACTTC.

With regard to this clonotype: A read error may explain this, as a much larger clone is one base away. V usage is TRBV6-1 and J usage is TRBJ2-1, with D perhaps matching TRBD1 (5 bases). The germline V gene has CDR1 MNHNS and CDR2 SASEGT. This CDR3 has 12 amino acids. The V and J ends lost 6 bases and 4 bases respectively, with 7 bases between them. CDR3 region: CASSKGYNEQFF. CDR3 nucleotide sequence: TGTGCCAGCAGCAAGGGGTACAATGAGCAGTTCTTC.

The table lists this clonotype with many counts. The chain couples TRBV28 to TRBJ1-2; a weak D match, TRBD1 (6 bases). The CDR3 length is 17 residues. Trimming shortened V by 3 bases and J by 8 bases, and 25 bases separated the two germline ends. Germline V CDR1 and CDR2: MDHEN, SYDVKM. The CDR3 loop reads CASSFVVSSGELYGYTF. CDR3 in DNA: TGTGCCAGCAGTTTCGTCGTATCCTCAGGGGAGCTCTACGGCTACACCTTC.

The CDR3 nucleotides read TGTGCCACCCTTCTAGATCTGGGCACAGATACGCAGTATTTT. This sequence encodes CATLLDLGTDTQYF. The rearrangement links TRBV10-3 to TRBJ2-3; D is unclear. Germline assignment: CDR1 ENHRY and CDR2 SYGVKD. Trimming stripped 10 bases from V and 1 base from J, with 15 bases between. This CDR3 has 14 amino acids.

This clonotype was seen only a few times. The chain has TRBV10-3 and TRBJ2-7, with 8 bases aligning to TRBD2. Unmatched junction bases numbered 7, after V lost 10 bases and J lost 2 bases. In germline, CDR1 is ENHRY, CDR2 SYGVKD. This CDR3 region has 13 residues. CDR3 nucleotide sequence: TGTGCCACCCAGGCGGGAGGTCCCTACGAGCAGTACTTC. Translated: CATQAGGPYEQYF.

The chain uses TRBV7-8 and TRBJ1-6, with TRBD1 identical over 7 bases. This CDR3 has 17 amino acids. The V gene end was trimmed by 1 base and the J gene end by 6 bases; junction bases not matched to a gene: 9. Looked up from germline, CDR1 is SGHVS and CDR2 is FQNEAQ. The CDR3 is CASSLGFRGTANSPLHF. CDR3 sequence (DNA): TGTGCCAGCAGCTTAGGTTTCCGGGGGACAGCTAATTCACCCCTCCACTTT.

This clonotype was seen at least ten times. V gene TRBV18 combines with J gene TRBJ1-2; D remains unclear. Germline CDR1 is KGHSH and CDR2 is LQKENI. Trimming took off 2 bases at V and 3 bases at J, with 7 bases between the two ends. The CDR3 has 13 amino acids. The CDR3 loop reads CASSPVEYYGYTF. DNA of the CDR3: TGTGCCAGCTCACCAGTGGAGTACTATGGCTACACCTTC.

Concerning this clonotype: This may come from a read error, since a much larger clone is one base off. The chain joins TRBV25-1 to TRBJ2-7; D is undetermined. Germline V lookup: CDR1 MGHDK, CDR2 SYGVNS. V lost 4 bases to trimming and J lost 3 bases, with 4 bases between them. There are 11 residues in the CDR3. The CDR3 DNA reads TGTGCCAGCAGTGTCTTCTACGAGCAGTACTTC. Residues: CASSVFYEQYF.

The CDR3 DNA is TGCGCCAGCAGCACCAGCCAGAGGGAGAGTCTCACTGAGGCCAACGTCCTGACTTTC. As protein: CASSTSQRESLTEANVLTF. V usage is TRBV5-1 and J usage is TRBJ2-6; D is perhaps TRBD2 (5 bases). Looked up from germline, CDR1 is SGHRS and CDR2 is YFSETQ. The CDR3 totals 19 residues. V lost 4 bases and J lost 6, with 26 bases in between. Together with reference TRBV5-1 and TRBJ2-6, the CDR3 gives the full variable domain: KAGVTQTPRYLIKTRGQQVTLSCSPISGHRSVSWYQQTPGQGLQFLFEYFSETQRNKGNFPGRFSGRQFSNSRSEMNVSTLELGDSALYLCASSTSQRESLTEANVLTFGAGSRLTVL.

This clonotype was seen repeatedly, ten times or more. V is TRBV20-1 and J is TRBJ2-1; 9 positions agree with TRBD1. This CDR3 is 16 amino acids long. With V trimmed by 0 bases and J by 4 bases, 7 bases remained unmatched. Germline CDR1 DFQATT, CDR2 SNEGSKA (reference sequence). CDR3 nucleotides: TGCAGTGCTAGAGATCCACAGGGGGCGAGGTACAATGAGCAGTTCTTC. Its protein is CSARDPQGARYNEQFF.

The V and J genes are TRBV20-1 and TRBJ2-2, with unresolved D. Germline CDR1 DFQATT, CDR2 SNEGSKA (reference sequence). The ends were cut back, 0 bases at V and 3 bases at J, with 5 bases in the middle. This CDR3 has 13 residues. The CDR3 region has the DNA TGCAGTGCTAGAGAGATGGACACCGGGGAGCTGTTTTTT. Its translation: CSAREMDTGELFF.

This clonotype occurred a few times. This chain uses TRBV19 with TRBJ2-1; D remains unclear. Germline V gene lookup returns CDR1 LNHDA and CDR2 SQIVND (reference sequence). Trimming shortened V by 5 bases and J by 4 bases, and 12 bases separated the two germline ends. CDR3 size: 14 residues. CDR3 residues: CASSSHSVYNEQFF. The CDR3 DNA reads TGTGCCAGTAGTTCACACAGCGTTTACAATGAGCAGTTCTTC. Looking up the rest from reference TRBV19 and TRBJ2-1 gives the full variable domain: DGGITQSPKYLFRKEGQNVTLSCEQNLNHDAMYWYRQDPGQGLRLIYYSQIVNDFQKGDIAEGYSVSREKKESFPLTVTSAQKNPTAFYLCASSSHSVYNEQFFGPGTRLTVL.

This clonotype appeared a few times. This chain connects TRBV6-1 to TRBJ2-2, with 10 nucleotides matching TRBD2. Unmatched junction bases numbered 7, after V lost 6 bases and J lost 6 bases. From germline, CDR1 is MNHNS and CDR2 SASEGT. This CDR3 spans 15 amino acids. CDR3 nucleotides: TGTGCCAGCAGACGACCAGCGGGAGGGGCCGGGGAGCTGTTTTTT. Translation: CASRRPAGGAGELFF.